This TCR beta chain was identified in a study of blood T cell repertoires in COVID-19. Whole-study context: The analysed material was cDNA or gDNA that came from T cells, B-cell-depleted T cells, or PBMCs.

Germline V gene lookup returns CDR1 ENHRY and CDR2 SYGVKD. J was trimmed by 3 bases and V by 6 bases; bases with no gene match: 4. The CDR3 runs 14 residues. Assay: immunoSEQ multiplex PCR; the TCRdb copy retains only in-frame clones and omits some. This sample has 300,000 to 350,000 clones, with over 85% found just once. Those enrolled in Seattle joined during active infection and were followed longitudinally afterward. This sequence was found in a woman aged 55 to 70 with COVID-19, enrolled during active disease. The sequenced sample consisted of peripheral blood. J is TRBJ1-1 and V is TRBV10-3; TRBD1 agrees at 10 bases. This CDR3 reads CAIRRGTGDTEAFF. The DNA of the CDR3 is TGTGCCATCAGACGCGGGACAGGGGACACTGAAGCTTTCTTT.